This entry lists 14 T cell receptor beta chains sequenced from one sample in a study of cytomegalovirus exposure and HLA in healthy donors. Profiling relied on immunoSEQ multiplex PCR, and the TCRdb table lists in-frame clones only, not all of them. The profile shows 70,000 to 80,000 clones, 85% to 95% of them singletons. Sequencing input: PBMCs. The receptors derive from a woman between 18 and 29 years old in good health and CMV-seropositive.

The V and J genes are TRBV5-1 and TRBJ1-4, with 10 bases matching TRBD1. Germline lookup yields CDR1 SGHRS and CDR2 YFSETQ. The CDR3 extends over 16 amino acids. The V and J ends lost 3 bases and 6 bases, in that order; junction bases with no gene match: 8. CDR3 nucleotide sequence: TGCGCCAGCAGCTCATACGGGACAGGGGTGGATGAAAAACTGTTTTTT. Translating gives CASSSYGTGVDEKLFF.

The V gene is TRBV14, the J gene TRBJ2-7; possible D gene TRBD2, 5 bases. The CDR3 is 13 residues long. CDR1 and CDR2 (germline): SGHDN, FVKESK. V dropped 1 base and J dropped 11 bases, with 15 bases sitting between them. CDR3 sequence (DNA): TGTGCCAGCAGCCAAGCCCCCTTTAACGGGAAGTACTTC. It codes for CASSQAPFNGKYF. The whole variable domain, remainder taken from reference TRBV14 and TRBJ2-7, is EAGVTQFPSHSVIEKGQTVTLRCDPISGHDNLYWYRRVMGKEIKFLLHFVKESKQDESGMPNNRFLAERTGGTYSTLKVQPAELEDSGVYFCASSQAPFNGKYFGPGTRLTVT.

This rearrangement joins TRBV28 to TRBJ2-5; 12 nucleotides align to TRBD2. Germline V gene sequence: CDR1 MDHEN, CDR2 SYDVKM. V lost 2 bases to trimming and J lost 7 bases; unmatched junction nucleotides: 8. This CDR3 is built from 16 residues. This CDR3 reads CASSLVTSGGYGTQYF. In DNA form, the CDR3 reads TGTGCCAGCAGTTTAGTAACTAGCGGGGGGTATGGGACCCAGTACTTC.

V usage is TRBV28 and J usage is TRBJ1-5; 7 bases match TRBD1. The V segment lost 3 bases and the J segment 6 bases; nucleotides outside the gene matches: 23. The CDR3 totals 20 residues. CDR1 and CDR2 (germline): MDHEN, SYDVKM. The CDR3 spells CASSFPWGSGQRNLGQPQHF. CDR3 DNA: TGTGCCAGCAGTTTCCCCTGGGGCTCGGGACAGCGGAACTTGGGTCAGCCCCAGCATTTT.

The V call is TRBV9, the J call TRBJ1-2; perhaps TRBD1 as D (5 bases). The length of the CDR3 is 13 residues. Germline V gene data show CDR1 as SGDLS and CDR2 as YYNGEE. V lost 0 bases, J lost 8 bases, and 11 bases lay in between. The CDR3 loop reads CASSVGGAGGYTF. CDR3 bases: TGTGCCAGCAGCGTAGGCGGGGCCGGAGGCTACACCTTC.

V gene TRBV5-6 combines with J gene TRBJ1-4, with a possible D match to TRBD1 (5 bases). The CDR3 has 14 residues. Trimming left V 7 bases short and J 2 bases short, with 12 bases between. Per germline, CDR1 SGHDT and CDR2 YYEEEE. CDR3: CASGGGSTNEKLFF. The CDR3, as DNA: TGTGCCAGCGGGGGAGGGTCCACTAATGAAAAACTGTTTTTT.

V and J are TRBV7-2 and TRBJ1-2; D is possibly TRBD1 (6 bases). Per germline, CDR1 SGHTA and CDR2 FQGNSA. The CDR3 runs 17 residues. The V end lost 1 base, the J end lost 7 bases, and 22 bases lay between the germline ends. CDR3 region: CASSLVHRAERVRGYTF. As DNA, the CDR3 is TGTGCCAGCAGCTTAGTACACAGGGCAGAAAGGGTCCGTGGCTACACCTTC.

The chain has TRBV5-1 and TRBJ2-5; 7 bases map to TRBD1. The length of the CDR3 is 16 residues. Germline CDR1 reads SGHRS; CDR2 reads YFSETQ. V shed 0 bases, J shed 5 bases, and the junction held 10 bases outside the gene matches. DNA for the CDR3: TGCGCCAGCAGCTTGGTTGTAGGGGGCGTAGGGGAGACCCAGTACTTC. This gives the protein CASSLVVGGVGETQYF.

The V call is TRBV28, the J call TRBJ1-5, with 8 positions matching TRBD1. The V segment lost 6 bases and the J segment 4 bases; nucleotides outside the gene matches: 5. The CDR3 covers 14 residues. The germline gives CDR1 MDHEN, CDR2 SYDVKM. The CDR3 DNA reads TGTGCCAGCAGAGACTGGACAGGGAATCAGCCCCAGCATTTT. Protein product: CASRDWTGNQPQHF. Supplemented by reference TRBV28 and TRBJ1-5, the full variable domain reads DVKVTQSSRYLVKRTGEKVFLECVQDMDHENMFWYRQDPGLGLRLIYFSYDVKMKEKGDIPEGYSVSREKKERFSLILESASTNQTSMYLCASRDWTGNQPQHFGDGTRLSIL.

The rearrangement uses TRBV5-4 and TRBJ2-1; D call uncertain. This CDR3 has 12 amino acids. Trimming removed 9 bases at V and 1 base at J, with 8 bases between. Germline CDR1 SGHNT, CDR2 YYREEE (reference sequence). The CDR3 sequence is CAIPGSYNEQFF. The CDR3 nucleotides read TGTGCCATCCCCGGGTCCTACAATGAGCAGTTCTTC.

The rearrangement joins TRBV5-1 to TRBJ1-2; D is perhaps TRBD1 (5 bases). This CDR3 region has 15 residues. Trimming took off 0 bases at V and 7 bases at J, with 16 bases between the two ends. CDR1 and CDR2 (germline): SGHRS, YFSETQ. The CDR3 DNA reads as TGCGCCAGCAGCTTGGCCGCAACAGGCCCCAGTGGCTACACCTTC. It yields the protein CASSLAATGPSGYTF.

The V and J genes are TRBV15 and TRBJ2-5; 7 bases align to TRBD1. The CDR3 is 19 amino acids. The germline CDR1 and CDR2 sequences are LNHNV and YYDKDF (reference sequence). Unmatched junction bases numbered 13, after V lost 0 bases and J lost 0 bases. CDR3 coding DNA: TGTGCCACCAGCAGAGACCCCAACAGGGGAAGACAGTACCAAGAGACCCAGTACTTC. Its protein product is CATSRDPNRGRQYQETQYF. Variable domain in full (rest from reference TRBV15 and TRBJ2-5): DAMVIQNPRYQVTQFGKPVTLSCSQTLNHNVMYWYQQKSSQAPKLLFHYYDKDFNNEADTPDNFQSRRPNTSFCFLDIRSPGLGDTAMYLCATSRDPNRGRQYQETQYFGPGTRLLVL.

As DNA, the CDR3 is TGTGCCAGCAGCCAGAACAGGGGCGGGGGGAGGAACACCGGGGAGCTGTTTTTT. Translation: CASSQNRGGGRNTGELFF. V usage is TRBV5-4 and J usage is TRBJ2-2, with TRBD2 as a possible D gene (8 bases). This CDR3 is built from 18 residues. Trimming left V 4 bases short and J 1 base short, with 20 bases between. CDR1 and CDR2 from the germline V gene are SGHNT and YYREEE (reference sequence).

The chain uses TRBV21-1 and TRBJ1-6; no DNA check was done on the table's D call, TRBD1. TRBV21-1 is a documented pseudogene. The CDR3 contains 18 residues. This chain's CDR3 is CASSGHTYDRNWYSPLHF. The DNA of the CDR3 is TGTGCCAGCAGCGGCCACACCTACGACAGGAATTGGTATTCACCCCTCCACTTT.